A single sample is the source of the 20 T cell receptor beta chains below, sequenced in a study of T cells in Graves' hyperthyroidism and ophthalmopathy (dated by TCRdb to about 2019). The library came from multiplex PCR. Sequencing relied on an Illumina HiSeq 2000. Amplification of TCR beta CDR3 regions was carried out from RNA transcripts. For the first round of RT-PCR on the TCR CDR3, the HTBI primer set was used together with the Qiagen OneStep RT-PCR kit. Starting from the raw public reads, TCRdb applied fastp trimming at Q25, assembled clones with MiXCR and retained in-frame beta chains. CDR3 protein duplicates are merged, each entry listing the most common genes and DNA. For this sample the table gives hundreds of thousands of distinct CDR3 sequences, of which 13% were detected only once. The ten top clones hold about 9.1% of the sample. The specimen sequenced was blood. The receptors stem from a woman aged 18-30 years with Graves' hyperthyroidism.

The table lists this clonotype with a few counts. This rearrangement joins TRBV4-2 to TRBJ1-3; tentatively, D is TRBD1 (6 bases). Trimming took 0 bases from V and 5 from J, leaving 17 bases between them. CDR3 length equals 17 residues. The germline V gene has CDR1 LGHNA and CDR2 YNFKEQ. Here the CDR3 reads CASSQDGQRLGRNTIYF. As DNA, the CDR3 is TGTGCCAGCAGCCAAGACGGACAGAGGCTGGGTCGAAACACCATATATTTT.

This clonotype showed up many times. The rearrangement links TRBV4-1 to TRBJ2-7, with a tentative D call TRBD2 (5 bases). Germline CDR1 is MGHRA and CDR2 is YSYEKL. V was clipped by 0 bases and J by 7 bases, with 19 bases between them. This CDR3 has 16 amino acids. CDR3 in amino acids: CASSQDARRALLEQYF. CDR3 DNA: TGCGCCAGCAGCCAAGATGCGCGGCGGGCACTTCTGGAGCAGTACTTC.

About this clonotype: A much more abundant neighbour one base away suggests this may be a read error. This rearrangement joins TRBV5-6 to TRBJ2-4; the D gene is possibly TRBD1 (6 bases). Germline CDR1 and CDR2: SGHDT and YYEEEE. The CDR3 spans 14 residues. V was shortened by 6 bases and J by 3 bases, with 13 bases between the two germline ends. CDR3 in DNA: TGTGCCAGCAACATCAGGGGAAACAAAAACATTCAGTACTTC. Translating it yields CASNIRGNKNIQYF.

The J gene is TRBJ2-5, the V gene TRBV28; 8 bases map to TRBD2. The CDR3 runs to 14 residues. CDR1 is MDHEN and CDR2 is SYDVKM in the germline V gene. J was trimmed by 4 bases and V by 8 bases; bases with no gene match: 9. The CDR3, as DNA: TGTGCCAGCGCCGTCTCTAGCGGGCTAGAGACCCAGTACTTC. Translation: CASAVSSGLETQYF.

The CDR3 sequence: CASSWNSEAFF. CDR3 nucleotide sequence: TGTGCCAGCAGTTGGAACTCCGAAGCTTTCTTT. V and J are TRBV6-1 and TRBJ1-1; no firm D call. V gave up 5 bases and J gave up 8 bases, with 9 bases separating them. Germline V gene lookup returns CDR1 MNHNS and CDR2 SASEGT. This CDR3 is 11 amino acids long.

Many counts were recorded for this clonotype. The gene calls are TRBV27 and TRBJ1-1, with TRBD1 matching 8 bases. The CDR3 is made up of 14 amino acids. V lost 6 bases, J lost 1 base, and 4 bases stayed unmatched. Germline V gene lookup returns CDR1 MNHEY and CDR2 SMNVEV (reference sequence). The CDR3 sequence: CASRGDRGNTEAFF. The CDR3 DNA follows: TGTGCCAGCAGGGGCGACAGGGGGAACACTGAAGCTTTCTTT.

This clonotype was picked up a small number of times. V usage is TRBV6-2 or TRBV6-3 and J usage is TRBJ2-6, with D maybe TRBD2 (5 bases). The V end lost 7 bases, the J end lost 11 bases, and 21 bases lay between the germline ends. Per the germline V gene, CDR1 is MNHEY and CDR2 is SVGEGT. The CDR3 loop spans 15 amino acids. CDR3 coding DNA: TGTGCCAGCAAGCCGGCCGGGGTTCTTCTCGACGTCCTGACTTTC. It is translated as CASKPAGVLLDVLTF.

This clonotype was seen a few times. The rearrangement uses TRBV6-2 or TRBV6-3 and TRBJ2-1, with no clear D. CDR1 MNHEY and CDR2 SVGEGT come from the germline V gene. The CDR3 contains 14 residues. Trimming shortened V by 6 bases and J by 5 bases, and 14 bases separated the two germline ends. Written as DNA, the CDR3 is TGTGCCAGCAGCCAGACTCGGAGTGACAATGAGCAGTTCTTC. This codes for CASSQTRSDNEQFF.

This clonotype has ten or more counts. The chain couples TRBV30 to TRBJ2-1; perhaps TRBD2 as D (5 bases). V was shortened by 7 bases and J by 10 bases, with 17 bases between the two germline ends. Per germline, CDR1 GTSNPN and CDR2 SVGIG (reference sequence). The CDR3 spans 12 residues. CDR3 nucleotide sequence: TGTGCCTCCCAGCGGACTTCACCGGAGCAGTTCTTC. It yields the protein CASQRTSPEQFF.

Points on this clonotype: Since a much larger clone is just one base distant, this may be a read error. This rearrangement joins TRBV27 to TRBJ2-1, with 7 bases lining up with TRBD1. CDR3 length: 14 residues. Germline CDR1 and CDR2: MNHEY and SMNVEV (reference sequence). V shed 10 bases, J shed 6 bases, and the junction held 12 bases outside the gene matches. DNA for the CDR3: TGTGCCACTAAGGGCAGGGGGACCTGCAATGAGCAGTTCTTC. Translated: CATKGRGTCNEQFF.

This clonotype was counted ten times or more. V usage is TRBV12-3 or TRBV12-4 and J usage is TRBJ2-5; tentatively, D is TRBD1 (6 bases). The V and J ends lost 2 bases and 9 bases respectively, with 16 bases between them. The CDR3 length is 14 residues. CDR3 DNA sequence: TGTGCCAGCAGTTTAAGGGGGACCCCGAGGGCCCAGTACTTC. Its translation is CASSLRGTPRAQYF.

V and J are TRBV18 and TRBJ2-7; D unresolved. V lost 3 bases, J lost 0 bases, and 12 bases lay in between. CDR1 KGHSH and CDR2 LQKENI come from the germline V gene. The CDR3 runs 15 residues. The CDR3 DNA sequence: TGTGCCAGCTCACCGCATATGAGCGCCTCCTACGAGCAGTACTTC. Its translation is CASSPHMSASYEQYF.

There are a few counts of this clonotype. The V and J genes are TRBV19 and TRBJ2-7; D is unresolved. V gave up 5 bases and J gave up 6 bases, with 17 bases separating them. Germline V gene sequence: CDR1 LNHDA, CDR2 SQIVND (reference sequence). The CDR3 spans 14 residues. CDR3 amino acids: CASSPQTSISEQYF. The CDR3 DNA reads TGTGCCAGTAGTCCCCAGACTTCCATCTCCGAGCAGTACTTC.

This clonotype has at least ten counts. V and J are TRBV29-1 and TRBJ2-2; D ambiguous. Germline V gives CDR1 SQVTM, CDR2 ANQGSEA. V gave up 6 bases and J gave up 1 base, with 9 bases separating them. This CDR3 contains 13 residues. CDR3 sequence: CSVWQLNTGELFF. The CDR3 region has the DNA TGCAGCGTCTGGCAGTTGAACACCGGGGAGCTGTTTTTT.

This clonotype was detected only once. The chain links TRBV19 to TRBJ1-1; D remains unclear. V lost 6 bases to trimming and J lost 2 bases, with 10 bases between them. The CDR3 loop spans 13 amino acids. CDR1 is LNHDA and CDR2 is SQIVND in the germline V gene (reference sequence). The CDR3 region is CASRSQTNTEAFF. CDR3 bases: TGTGCCAGTAGATCCCAGACCAACACTGAAGCTTTCTTT.

This clonotype has a count of ten or more. The genes are TRBV6-1 and TRBJ1-1, with 8 bases that match TRBD1. The CDR3 length is 14 residues. Germline assignment: CDR1 MNHNS and CDR2 SASEGT. V shed 5 bases, J shed 3 bases, and the junction held 5 bases outside the gene matches. CDR3 in amino acids: CASSYQGADTEAFF. As DNA, the CDR3 is TGTGCCAGCAGTTACCAGGGGGCAGACACTGAAGCTTTCTTT.

This clonotype occurred many times. This chain joins TRBV18 and TRBJ2-3; tentative D call: TRBD1 (5 bases). There are 15 residues in the CDR3. Germline CDR1 and CDR2: KGHSH and LQKENI. V lost 3 bases and J 3 bases, leaving 13 bases between the germline ends. CDR3 bases: TGTGCCAGCTCACCCGAAGACAGCAGGACAGATACGCAGTATTTT. Its protein is CASSPEDSRTDTQYF.

This clonotype was counted at least ten times. The rearrangement links TRBV7-8 to TRBJ2-7, with D possibly TRBD2 on 6 matching bases. Germline V gives CDR1 SGHVS, CDR2 FQNEAQ. The CDR3 is 14 amino acids. V was trimmed by 0 bases and J by 5 bases, leaving 11 bases between them. CDR3 coding DNA: TGTGCCAGCAGCTTAGCACTAGCCCCCCACGAGCAGTACTTC. As protein: CASSLALAPHEQYF.

This clonotype occurred many times. The CDR3 sequence is CSAGSGGTEAFF. CDR3 coding DNA: TGCAGTGCTGGTTCAGGGGGCACTGAAGCTTTCTTT. The chain carries TRBV20-1 and TRBJ1-1; 7 bases map to TRBD1. V shed 5 bases and J 4 bases; nucleotides not matched to a gene: 4. This CDR3 has 12 amino acids. The germline gives CDR1 DFQATT, CDR2 SNEGSKA (reference sequence).

This clonotype was seen repeatedly, ten times or more. The CDR3 is CASSLGQSTEAFF. CDR3 in DNA: TGTGCCAGCAGCCTCGGTCAGTCCACTGAAGCTTTCTTT. This sequence joins TRBV3-1 and TRBJ1-1; D is unresolved. This CDR3 comprises 13 residues. V gave up 4 bases and J gave up 4 bases, with 10 bases separating them. CDR1 LGHDT and CDR2 YNNKEL come from the germline V gene (reference sequence).